Below are 5 T cell receptor beta chains sequenced from a single sample in a study of blood T cell repertoires in COVID-19. Sequencing used immunoSEQ multiplex PCR; TCRdb keeps in-frame clones, though not all of them. The top ten hold 3% of the sample, which has approximately 170,000 clones, approximately 74% seen once. Sequencing was carried out using peripheral blood. The receptors originated from an elderly woman with acute or convalescent COVID-19.

This chain connects TRBV6-2 or TRBV6-3 to TRBJ1-1, with a possible D match to TRBD1 (6 bases). Per the germline V gene, CDR1 is MNHEY and CDR2 is SVGEGT. V was shortened by 4 bases and J by 3 bases, with 12 bases between the two germline ends. This CDR3 is built from 14 residues. CDR3 coding DNA: TGTGCCAGCAGTTCACAGGGAGGGGACACTGAAGCTTTCTTT. Translated: CASSSQGGDTEAFF.

The chain joins TRBV9 to TRBJ2-7; D may be TRBD2 (6 bases). Trimming took 4 bases from V and 0 from J, leaving 11 bases between them. The CDR3 runs 14 residues. CDR1 is SGDLS, CDR2 YYNGEE, per germline. The DNA for the CDR3 is TGTGCCAGCAGCCAAGGAGGGAGCTCCTACGAGCAGTACTTC. Protein: CASSQGGSSYEQYF.

Only one count was recorded for this clone. The chain couples TRBV10-3 to TRBJ1-2, with 8 bases fitting TRBD1. This CDR3 contains 14 residues. V lost 2 bases to trimming and J lost 2 bases; unmatched junction nucleotides: 1. Germline CDR1 ENHRY, CDR2 SYGVKD. The CDR3: CAISEPGGNYGYTF. CDR3 in DNA: TGTGCCATCAGTGAGCCAGGGGGCAACTATGGCTACACCTTC.

The rearrangement uses TRBV6-5 and TRBJ1-1; TRBD1 is a possible D gene (6 bases). There are 14 residues in the CDR3. Germline V lookup: CDR1 MNHEY, CDR2 SVGAGI. The V end lost 0 bases, the J end lost 4 bases, and 9 bases lay between the germline ends. The CDR3 is CASSYSTGRTEAFF. The DNA of the CDR3 is TGTGCCAGCAGTTACTCTACAGGGCGCACTGAAGCTTTCTTT.

This chain links TRBV18 with TRBJ1-5, with D possibly matching TRBD1 (5 bases). Germline V gene lookup returns CDR1 KGHSH and CDR2 LQKENI. Trimming stripped 2 bases from V and 5 bases from J, with 7 bases between. The CDR3 has 13 residues. The CDR3 region is CASSPLQDQPQHF. The CDR3 DNA reads as TGTGCCAGCTCACCATTACAGGATCAGCCCCAGCATTTT.